One and the same sample provided the 21 T cell receptor beta chains below, sequenced in a study of metastatic and nonmetastatic thyroid tumors (dated by TCRdb to 2018 to 2020). Library preparation employed PCR. Sequencing used an Illumina HiSeq 4000. TCRdb cleaned the public reads at Q25 with fastp, built clones with MiXCR and kept in-frame beta chains. A total of tens of thousands of clones appear in this sample, 11% of them only once. 30% of the sample is taken by the ten largest. None of the patients had been given any treatment before thyroid surgery. Sequenced sample: blood. Receptor source: a female donor with papillary thyroid cancer or a benign thyroid nodule (not recorded which). Some clones in this sample may be carry-over from other donors' samples.

This clone has only one observation. A much larger clone differs from this one at a single base, so this may be a read error. The chain couples TRBV5-4 to TRBJ2-3; TRBD1 or TRBD2 may be the D gene (5 bases each). Germline values: CDR1 SGHNT, CDR2 YYREEE (reference sequence). The CDR3 spans 12 residues. The CDR3 here is CASSLGGDTKYF. CDR3 sequence (DNA): TGTGCCAGCAGCTTGGGAGGGGATACGAAGTATTTT.

About this clone: It may be a read error: a sequence one base away is much more abundant. The V gene is TRBV30, the J gene TRBJ2-2; tentatively, D is TRBD1 (6 bases). V dropped 3 bases and J dropped 6 bases, with 17 bases sitting between them. CDR3 length equals 15 residues. Looked up from germline, CDR1 is GTSNPN and CDR2 is SVGIG (reference sequence). CDR3 residues: CAWSARGVFPGELFF. The DNA for the CDR3 is TGTGCCTGGAGCGCCAGGGGCGTTTTCCCCGGGGAGCTGTTTTTT. The full variable domain, rest sourced from reference TRBV30 and TRBJ2-2, is SQTIHQWPATLVQPVGSPLSLECTVEGTSNPNLYWYRQAAGRGLQLLFYSVGIGQISSEVPQNLSASRPQDRQFILSSKKLLLSDSGFYLCAWSARGVFPGELFFGEGSRLTVL.

This clone was picked up many times. The gene calls are TRBV5-5 and TRBJ2-3, with D tentatively TRBD1 (6 bases). The V and J ends lost 0 bases and 1 base respectively, with 9 bases between them. Germline V gene data show CDR1 as SGHKS and CDR2 as YYEKEE (reference sequence). This CDR3 is 15 amino acids long. The CDR3 coding sequence is TGTGCCAGCAGCTTGGGGCCAGGGGGCACAGATACGCAGTATTTT. It codes for CASSLGPGGTDTQYF.

This clone was seen at least ten times. The chain is built from TRBV11-1 and TRBJ2-2, with 9 bases identical to TRBD1. Germline trimming cut 4 bases from V and 6 bases from J; bases unmatched to any gene: 9. The CDR3 spans 16 residues. CDR1 is SGHAT, CDR2 FQDESV, per germline (reference sequence). The CDR3: CASSSKRTGAAGELFF. In nucleotides, the CDR3 is TGTGCCAGCAGCTCCAAGCGGACAGGGGCGGCCGGGGAGCTGTTTTTT.

There are many counts of this clone. This chain joins TRBV7-8 and TRBJ2-2; no firm D call. Per germline, CDR1 SGHVS and CDR2 FQNEAQ. Between the trimmed V and J ends, which lost 3 bases and 6 bases, there was a span of 5 bases. The CDR3 contains 12 residues. This chain's CDR3 is CASSLRPGELFF. The CDR3 bases are TGTGCCAGCAGCTTGCGGCCCGGGGAGCTGTTTTTT. Full variable domain (rest looked up from reference TRBV7-8 and TRBJ2-2): GAGVSQSPRYKVAKRGQDVALRCDPISGHVSLFWYQQALGQGPEFLTYFQNEAQLDKSGLPSDRFFAERPEGSVSTLKIQRTQQEDSAVYLCASSLRPGELFFGEGSRLTVL.

On this clone itself: This sequence may be a read error, since a much larger clone differs from it by one base. This rearrangement joins TRBV11-2 to TRBJ2-1, with 9 positions matching TRBD2. Germline assignment: CDR1 SGHAT and CDR2 FQNNGV. The CDR3 extends over 15 amino acids. V lost 5 bases to trimming and J lost 5 bases; unmatched junction nucleotides: 7. The CDR3 protein is CASSLRTSVNNEQFF. The CDR3 coding sequence is TGTGCCAGCAGCCTAAGGACTAGCGTGAACAATGAGCAGTTCTTC.

This clone is medium-sized within its sample. CDR3 sequence (DNA): TGTGCCAGCAGAGGGGACAGGGATTCGATCGAGCAGTACTTC. It is translated as CASRGDRDSIEQYF. V gene TRBV6-1 combines with J gene TRBJ2-7; 9 bases map to TRBD1. Germline-derived CDR1 and CDR2 are MNHNS and SASEGT. The CDR3 has 14 residues. The J segment lost 6 bases and the V segment lost 6 bases, leaving 9 bases of the junction unmatched.

The sample holds a few counts of this clone. The CDR3 loop is CSASLLATQYF. CDR3 bases: TGCAGTGCTAGTCTGCTAGCGACCCAGTACTTC. The genes are TRBV20-1 and TRBJ2-5; D might be TRBD2 (5 bases). The CDR3 is 11 residues long. Per germline, CDR1 DFQATT and CDR2 SNEGSKA (reference sequence). The V end lost 3 bases, the J end lost 7 bases, and 9 bases lay between the germline ends.

This clone counts as medium-sized (0.01 to 0.1%). J is TRBJ1-2 and V is TRBV7-3, with D unclear. Deletions cut 5 bases from V and 0 bases from J, with 7 bases between. The CDR3 has 13 residues. Germline lookup yields CDR1 SGHTA and CDR2 FQGTGA. The CDR3 region has the DNA TGTGCCAGCAGCCTTGATCCTAACTATGGCTACACCTTC. It yields the protein CASSLDPNYGYTF. Full variable domain (missing parts from reference TRBV7-3 and TRBJ1-2): GAGVSQTPSNKVTEKGKYVELRCDPISGHTALYWYRQSLGQGPEFLIYFQGTGAADDSGLPNDRFFAVRPEGSVSTLKIQRTERGDSAVYLCASSLDPNYGYTFGSGTRLTVV.

In the case of this clone: A much bigger clone sits one base away, suggesting this may be a read error. This chain uses TRBV30 with TRBJ1-1; D gene unclear. V shed 0 bases and J shed 10 bases, with 9 bases lying between them. This CDR3 has 11 amino acids. Germline-derived CDR1 and CDR2 are GTSNPN and SVGIG (reference sequence). CDR3 amino acids: CAWSVGSGAFF. The CDR3 DNA sequence: TGTGCCTGGAGTGTAGGATCGGGAGCTTTCTTT.

This sequence joins TRBV12-3 or TRBV12-4 and TRBJ2-6; TRBD1 is a possible D gene (5 bases). V was shortened by 8 bases and J by 1 base, with 9 bases between the two germline ends. This CDR3 spans 14 amino acids. The CDR3 sequence is CASQGVSGANVLTF. The CDR3 bases are TGTGCCAGCCAAGGGGTTTCTGGGGCCAACGTCCTGACTTTC.

This clone occurred a few times. This clone may be a read error of a much larger clone one base away. The gene calls are TRBV19 and TRBJ2-2; D unresolved. The CDR3 runs 12 residues. Trimming took off 5 bases at V and 9 bases at J, with 10 bases between the two ends. CDR1 is LNHDA, CDR2 SQIVND, per germline (reference sequence). The CDR3 DNA reads as TGTGCCAGTAGTGTAGGATCGAGGGAGCTGTTTTTT. Translated, it gives CASSVGSRELFF.

The gene calls are TRBV29-1 and TRBJ2-2; D possibly corresponds to TRBD2 (6 bases). The CDR3 has 15 residues. From germline, CDR1 is SQVTM and CDR2 ANQGSEA. Between the trimmed V and J ends, which lost 4 bases and 6 bases, there was a span of 18 bases. CDR3 sequence reads: CSVGRPIAVAGELFF. CDR3 in DNA: TGCAGCGTTGGAAGGCCGATAGCGGTAGCCGGGGAGCTGTTTTTT.

Ten or more counts support this clone. The chain carries TRBV10-3 and TRBJ2-1; 10 bases line up with TRBD2. Germline trimming cut 2 bases from V and 5 bases from J; bases unmatched to any gene: 6. CDR1 is ENHRY, CDR2 SYGVKD, per germline. The CDR3 contains 16 residues. The CDR3 sequence: CAISEGSGRADNEQFF. Written as DNA, the CDR3 is TGTGCCATCAGTGAGGGAAGCGGGAGGGCCGACAATGAGCAGTTCTTC.

This clone has just a few counts. The V gene is TRBV18, the J gene TRBJ2-7; 9 bases agree with TRBD2. The CDR3 length is 15 residues. V was clipped by 2 bases and J by 3 bases; unmatched bases: 5. The germline CDR1 and CDR2 sequences are KGHSH and LQKENI. CDR3 loop: CASSPSAGGHYEQYF. CDR3 nucleotide sequence: TGTGCCAGCTCACCATCAGCGGGAGGACACTACGAGCAGTACTTC.

This clone was observed a single time. Because it lacks the conserved phenylalanine or tryptophan at the end, this CDR3 is likely a read error. The V gene is TRBV28, the J gene TRBJ2-6, with no clear D. CDR3 length: 14 residues. Germline values: CDR1 MDHEN, CDR2 SYDVKM. V was shortened by 1 base and J by 3 bases, with 4 bases between the two germline ends. In nucleotides, the CDR3 is TGTGCCAGCAGTTTATATGGTGGGGCCAACGTCCTGACTAAC. This gives the protein CASSLYGGANVLTN.

Concerning this clone itself: This is likely a read error, given that the CDR3 carries no conserved phenylalanine or tryptophan at its end. This chain joins TRBV28 and TRBJ2-7; no clear D. CDR1 MDHEN and CDR2 SYDVKM come from the germline V gene. The CDR3 is 11 residues long. The V end was cut by 2 bases, the J end by 4 bases, with 3 bases between. The CDR3 is CASSLVYEQYL. CDR3 coding DNA: TGTGCCAGCAGTTTAGTTTACGAGCAGTACCTC.

Sample share makes this clone medium-sized. This sequence joins TRBV12-3 or TRBV12-4 and TRBJ2-1; no reliable D call. Trimming pared 1 base from V and 5 bases from J, leaving 6 bases between. The CDR3 contains 13 residues. CDR3 coding DNA: TGTGCCAGCAGTTTAGGCCTAAACAATGAGCAGTTCTTC. Protein sequence: CASSLGLNNEQFF.

This clone occurred many times. The rearrangement joins TRBV4-1 to TRBJ2-7, with 9 positions matching TRBD1. Germline V gives CDR1 MGHRA, CDR2 YSYEKL. This CDR3 spans 15 amino acids. The trim removed 1 base at V and 6 bases at J, leaving 7 bases unmatched. The CDR3 DNA follows: TGCGCCAGCAGCCAAGGCTACACAGGGGGCGTCGAGCAGTACTTC. This translates into CASSQGYTGGVEQYF.

This clone was observed many times. This chain connects TRBV28 to TRBJ1-1; no definite D call. The CDR3 runs to 14 residues. Per germline, CDR1 MDHEN and CDR2 SYDVKM. V lost 7 bases and J lost 2, with 14 bases in between. Here the CDR3 DNA reads TGTGCCAGCACCCCCCGGGTTAGCAACACTGAAGCTTTCTTT. It specifies CASTPRVSNTEAFF.

This clone occurred many times. The rearrangement uses TRBV20-1 and TRBJ1-1; D perhaps matches TRBD1 (5 bases). From germline, CDR1 is DFQATT and CDR2 SNEGSKA (reference sequence). The V end was cut by 6 bases, the J end by 4 bases, with 15 bases between. The CDR3 extends over 13 amino acids. In DNA, the CDR3 is TGCAGTGCCCAAGGCGGGGCGTTCACTGAAGCTTTCTTT. This codes for CSAQGGAFTEAFF.